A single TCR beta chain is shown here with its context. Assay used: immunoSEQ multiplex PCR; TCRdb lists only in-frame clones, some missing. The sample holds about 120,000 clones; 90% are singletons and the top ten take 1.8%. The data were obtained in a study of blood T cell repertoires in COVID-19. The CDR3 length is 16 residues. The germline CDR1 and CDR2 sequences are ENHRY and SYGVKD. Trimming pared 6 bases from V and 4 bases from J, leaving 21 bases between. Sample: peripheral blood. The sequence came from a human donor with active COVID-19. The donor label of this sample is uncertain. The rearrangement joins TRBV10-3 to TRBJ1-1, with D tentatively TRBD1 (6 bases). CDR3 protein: CAIRFSLQGSTTEAFF. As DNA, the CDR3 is TGTGCCATCAGATTCAGTTTACAGGGAAGTACCACTGAAGCTTTCTTT.